This paragraph reports one T cell receptor beta chain. The antigen remains undetermined. Trimming shortened V by 8 bases and J by 0 bases, and 13 bases separated the two germline ends. This CDR3 is built from 15 residues. The V gene's germline CDR1 is MNHEY and CDR2 SVGAGI. The data stem from a study of OX40 agonist ivuxolimab in advanced cancers. Across the study: Patients took ivuxolimab, an agonistic anti-OX40 (CD134) antibody.

The method was immunoSEQ multiplex PCR; TCRdb's version includes in-frame clones alone and lacks a portion of them. Here the sample spans approximately 88,000 clones, approximately 91% being singletons. General study findings and limits: Partial responders treated at 0.1-3.0 mg/kg exhibited clonal expansion among the lowest measured. The study did not work out the antigen specificity of the expanded peripheral T cells.

The V and J genes are TRBV6-5 and TRBJ2-2, with D possibly being TRBD2 (6 bases). Here the sequenced sample was CD4+ or CD8+ T cells sorted from blood, taken in a trial of the OX40 agonist ivuxolimab. The sequence was obtained from an adult with an advanced solid tumor such as melanoma, head and neck, liver or kidney cancer. The CDR3 region is CASRTGTSNTGELFF. The CDR3 DNA reads TGTGCCAGCCGTACCGGGACTTCGAACACCGGGGAGCTGTTTTTT.